A single sample gave rise to the 28 T cell receptor beta chains below, sequenced in a study of T cell changes during pregnancy in multiple sclerosis. Profiling relied on immunoSEQ multiplex PCR, and the TCRdb table lists in-frame clones only, not all of them. The top ten clones hold around 1.6% of a sample with some 50,000 clones, approximately 87% of them seen once. This specimen was peripheral blood, taken in the first trimester of pregnancy. The origin of the receptors is a female donor in good health, enrolled as a control in a pregnancy study.

This chain joins TRBV28 and TRBJ2-1; 7 nucleotides match TRBD2. V lost 8 bases to trimming and J lost 1 base; unmatched junction nucleotides: 14. The V gene's germline CDR1 is MDHEN and CDR2 SYDVKM. This CDR3 is built from 17 residues. CDR3 residues: CASPPRATSESYNEQFF. The CDR3 bases are TGTGCCAGCCCACCGCGGGCCACTAGCGAATCCTACAATGAGCAGTTCTTC.

This clone occurred once. This chain links TRBV7-8 with TRBJ2-1; TRBD1 is a possible D gene (5 bases). The CDR3 is 15 amino acids. CDR1 SGHVS and CDR2 FQNEAQ come from the germline V gene. Trimming took 2 bases from V and 5 from J, leaving 13 bases between them. The chain's CDR3 is CASSLIQGFDNEQFF. The CDR3 coding sequence is TGTGCCAGCAGCTTAATCCAGGGTTTCGACAATGAGCAGTTCTTC.

The V gene is TRBV6-5, the J gene TRBJ1-2; D possibly corresponds to TRBD1 (6 bases). Trimming stripped 0 bases from V and 5 bases from J, with 16 bases between. The V gene's germline CDR1 is MNHEY and CDR2 SVGAGI. The CDR3 sequence is 16 residues long. This chain's CDR3 is CASSYSWGPGKYGYTF. CDR3 DNA sequence: TGTGCCAGCAGTTACTCCTGGGGGCCCGGGAAATATGGCTACACCTTC.

The rearrangement joins TRBV20-1 to TRBJ1-2; D ambiguous. Germline V gene data show CDR1 as DFQATT and CDR2 as SNEGSKA (reference sequence). V gave up 8 bases and J gave up 7 bases, with 14 bases separating them. The length of the CDR3 is 11 residues. The CDR3 reads CSHSVGVGYTF. The CDR3 nucleotides read TGCAGTCATTCCGTCGGGGTTGGCTACACCTTC.

CDR3 in amino acids: CAWSVGGLGGYTF. As DNA, the CDR3 is TGTGCCTGGAGTGTCGGGGGGCTCGGGGGCTACACCTTC. The J gene is TRBJ1-2, the V gene TRBV30, with D possibly TRBD1 on 6 matching bases. CDR3 length: 13 amino acids. Trimming cost V 0 bases and J 8 bases, with 13 bases left between them. The germline CDR1 and CDR2 sequences are GTSNPN and SVGIG (reference sequence).

The chain has TRBV7-8 and TRBJ2-2, with 11 positions matching TRBD2. Losses at the gene ends were 5 bases for V and 1 base for J; bases not matched to a gene: 6. This CDR3 has 17 amino acids. CDR1 SGHVS and CDR2 FQNEAQ come from the germline V gene. CDR3: CASSLGLAGGNTGELFF. CDR3 DNA sequence: TGTGCCAGCAGCCTCGGCCTAGCGGGGGGGAACACCGGGGAGCTGTTTTTT. Variable domain in full (rest from reference TRBV7-8 and TRBJ2-2): GAGVSQSPRYKVAKRGQDVALRCDPISGHVSLFWYQQALGQGPEFLTYFQNEAQLDKSGLPSDRFFAERPEGSVSTLKIQRTQQEDSAVYLCASSLGLAGGNTGELFFGEGSRLTVL.

The chain has TRBV6-5 and TRBJ1-3; D is undetermined. The CDR3 is made up of 15 amino acids. V shed 6 bases and J shed 0 bases, with 12 bases lying between them. The germline V gene encodes CDR1 MNHEY and CDR2 SVGAGI. This chain's CDR3 is CASSKDGYSGNTIYF. CDR3 DNA: TGTGCCAGCAGCAAAGACGGGTACTCTGGAAACACCATATATTTT.

This clone was counted a few times. CDR3 DNA: TGTGCCAGCAGTTTTGGGGGGGCTAGGTACGAGCAGTACTTC. The encoded protein is CASSFGGARYEQYF. This chain joins TRBV28 and TRBJ2-7; possible D gene TRBD2, 7 bases. The CDR3 totals 14 residues. The germline CDR1 and CDR2 sequences are MDHEN and SYDVKM. Trimming shortened V by 3 bases and J by 4 bases, and 13 bases separated the two germline ends.

The CDR3 is CASSPGRLSTDTQYF. The CDR3 DNA reads TGTGCCAGCAGTCCGGGGAGGTTGAGCACAGATACGCAGTATTTT. The chain employs TRBV28 and TRBJ2-3, with D maybe TRBD2 (6 bases). Trimming pared 5 bases from V and 0 bases from J, leaving 12 bases between. The CDR3 covers 15 residues. Germline CDR1 and CDR2: MDHEN and SYDVKM. Supplemented by reference TRBV28 and TRBJ2-3, the full variable domain reads DVKVTQSSRYLVKRTGEKVFLECVQDMDHENMFWYRQDPGLGLRLIYFSYDVKMKEKGDIPEGYSVSREKKERFSLILESASTNQTSMYLCASSPGRLSTDTQYFGPGTRLTVL.

The chain is built from TRBV6-1 and TRBJ1-1; 9 positions match TRBD1. With 6 bases clipped from V and 4 bases from J, the junction kept 3 bases outside the gene matches. This CDR3 spans 13 amino acids. Germline lookup yields CDR1 MNHNS and CDR2 SASEGT. Written as DNA, the CDR3 is TGTGCCAGCAGGGAGACAGGGGGCACTGAAGCTTTCTTT. Translation: CASRETGGTEAFF.

V gene TRBV6-1 combines with J gene TRBJ2-7; the D gene is possibly TRBD1 (5 bases). From germline, CDR1 is MNHNS and CDR2 SASEGT. The V end lost 1 base, the J end lost 2 bases, and 6 bases lay between the germline ends. The CDR3 has 13 residues. The CDR3 loop reads CASSEGTTYEQYF. The DNA for the CDR3 is TGTGCCAGCAGTGAAGGGACAACCTACGAGCAGTACTTC.

V is TRBV19 and J is TRBJ1-5; tentatively, D is TRBD1 (5 bases). The CDR3 is 14 residues long. Per the germline V gene, CDR1 is LNHDA and CDR2 is SQIVND (reference sequence). V shed 3 bases and J shed 3 bases, with 9 bases lying between them. The CDR3: CASSMGGVNQPQHF. The CDR3 coding sequence is TGTGCCAGTAGTATGGGGGGGGTCAATCAGCCCCAGCATTTT.

This clone has just one count. V usage is TRBV10-1 and J usage is TRBJ2-5, with 10 bases that match TRBD1. Germline V CDR1 and CDR2: WNHNN, SYGVQD (reference sequence). Losses at the gene ends were 5 bases for V and 6 bases for J; bases not matched to a gene: 12. The CDR3 extends over 16 amino acids. The CDR3 loop reads CASSYSRDRGTQTQYF. CDR3 bases: TGCGCCAGCAGTTACTCCCGGGACAGGGGTACGCAGACCCAGTACTTC.

The rearrangement uses TRBV19 and TRBJ2-1, with D unresolved. The germline V gene encodes CDR1 LNHDA and CDR2 SQIVND (reference sequence). V was shortened by 5 bases and J by 3 bases, with 5 bases between the two germline ends. The CDR3 covers 12 residues. The CDR3 coding sequence is TGTGCCAGTAGTCCACACTACAATGAGCAGTTCTTC. Residues: CASSPHYNEQFF. Complete variable domain (other parts from reference TRBV19 and TRBJ2-1): DGGITQSPKYLFRKEGQNVTLSCEQNLNHDAMYWYRQDPGQGLRLIYYSQIVNDFQKGDIAEGYSVSREKKESFPLTVTSAQKNPTAFYLCASSPHYNEQFFGPGTRLTVL.

J is TRBJ2-7 and V is TRBV28; TRBD1 might be the D (5 bases). The CDR3 length is 14 residues. The germline V gene has CDR1 MDHEN and CDR2 SYDVKM. V shed 1 base and J shed 6 bases, with 13 bases lying between them. CDR3 protein: CASSLYPAGLEQYF. Here the CDR3 DNA reads TGTGCCAGCAGTTTATACCCCGCAGGGCTCGAGCAGTACTTC.

This sequence joins TRBV6-1 and TRBJ1-5; 10 nucleotides align to TRBD1. V gave up 7 bases and J gave up 8 bases; unmatched junction bases: 8. This CDR3 is 14 amino acids long. Looked up from germline, CDR1 is MNHNS and CDR2 is SASEGT. Here the CDR3 DNA reads TGTGCCAGCATCCCGGGACAGGGGAGGGAGCCCCAGCATTTT. Its translation is CASIPGQGREPQHF.

The V call is TRBV14, the J call TRBJ2-2, with unresolved D. CDR3 size: 16 residues. Germline V lookup: CDR1 SGHDN, CDR2 FVKESK. Trimming took 1 base from V and 1 from J, leaving 10 bases between them. In DNA form, the CDR3 reads TGTGCCAGCAGCCAAGTGGTACGCGGGAACACCGGGGAGCTGTTTTTT. It translates to CASSQVVRGNTGELFF.

V gene TRBV7-2 combines with J gene TRBJ2-3, with 10 bases identical to TRBD2. V was clipped by 2 bases and J by 5 bases; unmatched bases: 13. The V gene's germline CDR1 is SGHTA and CDR2 FQGNSA. There are 18 residues in the CDR3. As DNA, the CDR3 is TGTGCCAGCAGCTTATTGTCTAGCGGGAGTTCAACGCGAGATACGCAGTATTTT. This translates into CASSLLSSGSSTRDTQYF.

This rearrangement joins TRBV10-2 to TRBJ2-2; 11 positions match TRBD2. V dropped 4 bases and J dropped 7; count of bases not matched to a gene: 8. The CDR3 is made up of 16 amino acids. CDR1 is WSHSY and CDR2 is SAAADI in the germline V gene. The CDR3 loop reads CASSVFLAGGGGELFF. In DNA form, the CDR3 reads TGCGCCAGCAGTGTATTCCTAGCGGGGGGCGGCGGGGAGCTGTTTTTT.

This sequence joins TRBV7-8 and TRBJ2-7; 9 bases are shared with TRBD1. The CDR3 covers 16 residues. V was pared by 4 bases and J by 4 bases, with 11 bases of the junction left unmatched. Germline V gene sequence: CDR1 SGHVS, CDR2 FQNEAQ. CDR3 protein: CASSSHPGQGGYEQYF. CDR3 sequence (DNA): TGTGCCAGCAGCTCCCACCCGGGACAGGGTGGGTACGAGCAGTACTTC. Looking up the rest from reference TRBV7-8 and TRBJ2-7 gives the full variable domain: GAGVSQSPRYKVAKRGQDVALRCDPISGHVSLFWYQQALGQGPEFLTYFQNEAQLDKSGLPSDRFFAERPEGSVSTLKIQRTQQEDSAVYLCASSSHPGQGGYEQYFGPGTRLTVT.

V gene TRBV5-1 combines with J gene TRBJ2-2, with a tentative D call TRBD2 (5 bases). There are 13 residues in the CDR3. Trimming stripped 2 bases from V and 6 bases from J, with 8 bases between. CDR1 is SGHRS and CDR2 is YFSETQ in the germline V gene. Here the CDR3 DNA reads TGCGCCAGCAGCTTTGAGGGAGCCGGGGAGCTGTTTTTT. It codes for CASSFEGAGELFF.

In DNA form, the CDR3 reads TGCGCCAGCAGCCAGGCCGGAGATAACTATGGCTACACCTTC. This gives the protein CASSQAGDNYGYTF. This chain connects TRBV4-1 to TRBJ1-2; D is undetermined. The CDR3 has 14 residues. Trimming cost V 3 bases and J 1 base, with 9 bases left between them. Germline assignment: CDR1 MGHRA and CDR2 YSYEKL.

The chain is built from TRBV7-2 and TRBJ2-4; a weak D match, TRBD2 (5 bases). The CDR3 runs to 13 residues. Germline V gene lookup returns CDR1 SGHTA and CDR2 FQGNSA. V lost 3 bases and J lost 2, with 5 bases in between. This CDR3 reads CASSLDSKNIQYF. The CDR3 nucleotides read TGTGCCAGCAGCTTGGACTCCAAAAACATTCAGTACTTC.

The chain has TRBV10-3 and TRBJ2-1; a possible D gene is TRBD2 (6 bases). Germline V gives CDR1 ENHRY, CDR2 SYGVKD. Trimming shortened V by 7 bases and J by 1 base, and 17 bases separated the two germline ends. This CDR3 contains 16 residues. The CDR3 DNA reads TGTGCCATCAAGGGGTCAGCGGGCGAGTCCTACAATGAGCAGTTCTTC. It translates to CAIKGSAGESYNEQFF.

The chain employs TRBV18 and TRBJ2-3, with D perhaps TRBD1 (6 bases). There are 14 residues in the CDR3. Germline values: CDR1 KGHSH, CDR2 LQKENI. V lost 4 bases and J lost 0, with 8 bases in between. The CDR3 region has the DNA TGTGCCAGCTCACAGGGGGTCAGCACAGATACGCAGTATTTT. As protein: CASSQGVSTDTQYF.

The chain links TRBV7-3 to TRBJ2-2; TRBD2 matches at 10 bases. Unmatched junction bases numbered 3, after V lost 0 bases and J lost 5 bases. The CDR3 extends over 16 amino acids. Germline assignment: CDR1 SGHTA and CDR2 FQGTGA. The CDR3 reads CASSLTPGLATGELFF. As DNA, the CDR3 is TGTGCCAGCAGCTTAACGCCGGGACTAGCGACCGGGGAGCTGTTTTTT.

V is TRBV10-3 and J is TRBJ2-3; 7 bases fit TRBD2. The CDR3 totals 17 residues. The V gene end was trimmed by 3 bases and the J gene end by 0 bases; junction bases not matched to a gene: 9. Germline CDR1 ENHRY, CDR2 SYGVKD. The CDR3 nucleotides read TGTGCCATCAGTGAAATCCCTAGCGGCGCTAGCACAGATACGCAGTATTTT. This sequence encodes CAISEIPSGASTDTQYF.

This rearrangement joins TRBV2 to TRBJ1-1, with D possibly TRBD1 on 5 matching bases. The CDR3 loop spans 13 amino acids. Germline CDR1 and CDR2: SNHLY and FYNNEI. With 4 bases removed from V and 4 bases from J, the gap between germline ends came to 10 bases. This chain's CDR3 is CASSGTGGTEAFF. For the CDR3, the DNA is TGTGCCAGCAGTGGGACCGGGGGCACTGAAGCTTTCTTT.